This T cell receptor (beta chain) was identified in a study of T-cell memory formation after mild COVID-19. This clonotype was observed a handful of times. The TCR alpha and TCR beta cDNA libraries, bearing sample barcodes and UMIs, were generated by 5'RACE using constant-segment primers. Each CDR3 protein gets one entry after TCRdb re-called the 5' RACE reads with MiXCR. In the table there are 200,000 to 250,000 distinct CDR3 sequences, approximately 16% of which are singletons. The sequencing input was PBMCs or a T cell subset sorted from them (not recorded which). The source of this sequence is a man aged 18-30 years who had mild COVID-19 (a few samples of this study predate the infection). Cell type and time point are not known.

The CDR3 loop reads CASSLSRISPLHF. CDR3 bases: TGTGCCAGCAGCCTGTCTCGAATTTCACCCCTCCACTTT. The chain recombines TRBV3-1 with TRBJ1-6; D unresolved. Per the germline V gene, CDR1 is LGHDT and CDR2 is YNNKEL (reference sequence). The length of the CDR3 is 13 residues. With 4 bases removed from V and 9 bases from J, the gap between germline ends came to 10 bases.